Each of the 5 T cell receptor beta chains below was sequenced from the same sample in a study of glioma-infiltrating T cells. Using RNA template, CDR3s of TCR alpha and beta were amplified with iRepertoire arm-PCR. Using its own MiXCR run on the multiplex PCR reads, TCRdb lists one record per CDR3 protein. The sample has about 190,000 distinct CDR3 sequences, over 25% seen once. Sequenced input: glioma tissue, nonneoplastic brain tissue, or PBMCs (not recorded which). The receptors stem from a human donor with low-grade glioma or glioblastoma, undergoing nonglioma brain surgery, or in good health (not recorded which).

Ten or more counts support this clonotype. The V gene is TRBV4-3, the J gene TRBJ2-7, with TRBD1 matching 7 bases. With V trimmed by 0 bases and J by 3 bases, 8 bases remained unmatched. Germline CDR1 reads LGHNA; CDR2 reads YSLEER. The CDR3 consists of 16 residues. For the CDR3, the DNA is TGCGCCAGCAGCCAAGATCCGACAGGGATAATCTACGAGCAGTACTTC. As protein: CASSQDPTGIIYEQYF.

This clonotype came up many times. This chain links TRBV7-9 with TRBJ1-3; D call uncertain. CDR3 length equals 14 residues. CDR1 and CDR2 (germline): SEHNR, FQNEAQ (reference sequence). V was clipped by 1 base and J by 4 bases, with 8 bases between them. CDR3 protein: CASSLEVSGNTIYF. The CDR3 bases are TGTGCCAGCAGCTTAGAAGTTTCCGGAAACACCATATATTTT.

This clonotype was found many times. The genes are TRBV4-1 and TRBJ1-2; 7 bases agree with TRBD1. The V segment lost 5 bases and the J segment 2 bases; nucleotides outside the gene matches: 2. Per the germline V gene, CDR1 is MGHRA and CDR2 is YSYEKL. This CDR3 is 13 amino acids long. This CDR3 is CASSDRENYGYTF. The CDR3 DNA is TGCGCCAGCAGCGACAGGGAGAACTATGGCTACACCTTC.

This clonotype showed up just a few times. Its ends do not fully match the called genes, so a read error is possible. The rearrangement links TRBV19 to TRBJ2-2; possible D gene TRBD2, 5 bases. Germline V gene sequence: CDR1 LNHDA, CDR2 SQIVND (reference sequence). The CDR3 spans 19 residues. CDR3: CASSMISFGQPANTGELFF. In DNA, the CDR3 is TGTGCCAGTAGTATGATTTCGTTTGGGCAGCCAGCGAACACCGGGGAGTTGTTTTTT.

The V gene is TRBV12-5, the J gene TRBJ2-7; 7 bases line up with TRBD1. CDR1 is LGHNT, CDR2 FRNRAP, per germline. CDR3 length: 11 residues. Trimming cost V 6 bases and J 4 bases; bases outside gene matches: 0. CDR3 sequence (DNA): TGTGCTAGTGGGACAGGGTACGAGCAGTACTTC. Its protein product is CASGTGYEQYF.